The 7 T cell receptor beta chains below were found in one sample sequenced in a study of cytomegalovirus exposure and HLA in healthy donors. Only in-frame clones appear in the TCRdb table, and some are missing; sequencing was by immunoSEQ multiplex PCR. Here the sample spans 150,000 to 200,000 clones, less than 85% being singletons. The sample taken for sequencing was PBMCs. These receptors came from a man aged 18 to 30 in good health and CMV-seropositive.

Only one count was recorded for this clone. The V call is TRBV11-3, the J call TRBJ2-7, with D possibly matching TRBD1 (6 bases). Germline V gives CDR1 SGHNT, CDR2 YENEEA. The V gene lost 8 bases and the J gene lost 3 bases, with 11 bases spanning the gap. This CDR3 is 12 amino acids long. CDR3 bases: TGTGCCAGCGGACAGACTGACTACGAGCAGTACTTC. Its translation is CASGQTDYEQYF.

This clone is a singleton in its sample. Other DNA sequences within the sample encode an identical CDR3. The CDR3 reads CASSLGSDEQYF. In nucleotides, the CDR3 is TGTGCCAGCAGCTTAGGTAGCGACGAGCAGTACTTC. V is TRBV11-3 and J is TRBJ2-7, with a possible D match to TRBD2 (5 bases). Germline V gene lookup returns CDR1 SGHNT and CDR2 YENEEA. V was clipped by 1 base and J by 5 bases, with 6 bases between them. The CDR3 length is 12 residues.

The chain carries TRBV5-4 and TRBJ2-7, with TRBD1 identical over 7 bases. Germline-derived CDR1 and CDR2 are SGHNT and YYREEE (reference sequence). This CDR3 comprises 14 residues. Germline trimming cut 1 base from V and 6 bases from J; bases unmatched to any gene: 7. The CDR3 coding sequence is TGTGCCAGCAGCTTGAAGGATCGGACAGGCGAGCAGTACTTC. Translated, it gives CASSLKDRTGEQYF.

The sample holds a few counts of this clone. The chain employs TRBV6-1 and TRBJ1-5; 8 bases match TRBD1. Germline lookup yields CDR1 MNHNS and CDR2 SASEGT. The CDR3 has 13 residues. Trimming took 6 bases from V and 9 from J; bases not matched to a gene: 7. CDR3 nucleotide sequence: TGTGCCAGCAGCGGACAGGGCTTGTGGCCCCAGCATTTT. It yields the protein CASSGQGLWPQHF.

The chain couples TRBV7-9 to TRBJ1-2, with TRBD1 matching over 12 bases. The V segment lost 4 bases and the J segment 7 bases; nucleotides outside the gene matches: 4. CDR3 size: 14 residues. Germline V gives CDR1 SEHNR, CDR2 FQNEAQ (reference sequence). CDR3 bases: TGTGCCAGCAGCTGGGACAGGGGGCTGGGTGGCTACACCTTC. The encoded protein is CASSWDRGLGGYTF. The variable domain in full, with the rest retrieved from reference TRBV7-9 and TRBJ1-2, is DTGVSQNPRHKITKRGQNVTFRCDPISEHNRLYWYRQTLGQGPEFLTYFQNEAQLEKSRLLSDRFSAERPKGSFSTLEIQRTEQGDSAMYLCASSWDRGLGGYTFGSGTRLTVV.

The genes are TRBV6-1 and TRBJ2-7, with D possibly TRBD2 on 6 matching bases. This CDR3 is built from 12 residues. The ends were cut back, 3 bases at V and 6 bases at J, with 9 bases in the middle. The germline V gene encodes CDR1 MNHNS and CDR2 SASEGT. For the CDR3, the DNA is TGTGCCAGCAGTGACATGCGGGGCGAGCAGTACTTC. It translates to CASSDMRGEQYF.

This clone was counted a single time. V and J are TRBV5-1 and TRBJ2-3, with TRBD2 matching 9 bases. The CDR3 is made up of 14 amino acids. J gave up 4 bases and V 5 bases, and 5 bases lay outside the gene matches. Germline CDR1 is SGHRS and CDR2 is YFSETQ. CDR3 in DNA: TGCGCCAGCAGTCCTAGGACTAGCGCAGATACGCAGTATTTT. Protein product: CASSPRTSADTQYF.